This paragraph reports one T cell receptor beta chain. Clones were read by immunoSEQ multiplex PCR, and TCRdb kept only the in-frame ones, dropping some. Among a few hundred thousand clones listed, approximately 86% were seen once. The data are from a study of blood T cell repertoires in COVID-19. The V gene lost 7 bases and the J gene lost 4 bases, with 17 bases spanning the gap. The CDR3 has 15 residues. Germline-derived CDR1 and CDR2 are SGHTA and FQGNSA. The source of this sequence is a man aged 35 to 55 who had recovered from COVID-19. This chain links TRBV7-2 with TRBJ2-1; possible D gene TRBD1, 6 bases. The sample was peripheral blood. The CDR3 DNA is TGTGCCAGCACCCTGTCAGGGGTGTGGTACAATGAGCAGTTCTTC. It encodes CASTLSGVWYNEQFF.